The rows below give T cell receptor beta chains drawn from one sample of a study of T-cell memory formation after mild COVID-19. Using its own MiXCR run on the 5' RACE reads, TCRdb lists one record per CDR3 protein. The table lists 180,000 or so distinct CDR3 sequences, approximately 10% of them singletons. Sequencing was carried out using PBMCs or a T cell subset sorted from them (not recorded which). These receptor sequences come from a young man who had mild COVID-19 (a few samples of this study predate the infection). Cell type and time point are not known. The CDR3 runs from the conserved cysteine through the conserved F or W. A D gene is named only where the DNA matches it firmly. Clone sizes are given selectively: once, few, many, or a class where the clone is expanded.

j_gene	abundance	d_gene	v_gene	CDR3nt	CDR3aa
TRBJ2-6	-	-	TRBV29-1	TGCAGCGTTGAATCAGGGAACGGGGCCAACGTCCTGACTTTC	CSVESGNGANVLTF
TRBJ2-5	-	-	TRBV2	TGTGCCAGCAGTGAAACTCCAGGCGGGACAAGGGAGACCCAGTACTTC	CASSETPGGTRETQYF
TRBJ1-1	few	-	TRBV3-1	TGTGCCAGCCGCCAGAAAAACGGTATTGAAGCTTTCTTT	CASRQKNGIEAFF
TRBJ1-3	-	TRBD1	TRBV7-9	TGTGCCAGCAGCGACAGGGGAGGAAACACCATATATTTT	CASSDRGGNTIYF
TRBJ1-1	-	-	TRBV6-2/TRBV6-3	TGTGCCAGCAGTTACTCAATGTTAAGGGTACGGAACACTGAAGCTTTCTTT	CASSYSMLRVRNTEAFF
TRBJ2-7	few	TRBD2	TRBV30	TGTGCCTGGAGCGGAGGCGGGGGAAACGAGCAGTACTTC	CAWSGGGGNEQYF
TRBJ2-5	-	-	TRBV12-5	TGTGCTAGTGCCGTCGGGGCTCGGGAGACCCAGTACTTC	CASAVGARETQYF
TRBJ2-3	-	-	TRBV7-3	TGTGCCAGCCGTTCGGGGACCACAGATACGCAGTATTTT	CASRSGTTDTQYF
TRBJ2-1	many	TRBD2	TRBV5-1	TGCGCCAGCAGCAGATTAGCGGGGCGATACAATGAGCAGTTCTTC	CASSRLAGRYNEQFF
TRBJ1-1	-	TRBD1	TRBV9	TGTGCCAGCAGCGTAGAAGGACAGGGGTACACTGAAGCTTTCTTT	CASSVEGQGYTEAFF
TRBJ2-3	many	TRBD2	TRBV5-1	TGCGCCAGCAGCTCCGGGGGGATCACAGATACGCAGTATTTT	CASSSGGITDTQYF
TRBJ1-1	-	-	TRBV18	TGTGCCAGCTCACCACGTTCTGCAGTGGGTTTACACACTGAAGCTTTCTTT	CASSPRSAVGLHTEAFF
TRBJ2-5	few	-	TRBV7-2	TGTGCCAGCAGCCAGGGGGGGGAAGAGACCCAGTACTTC	CASSQGGEETQYF
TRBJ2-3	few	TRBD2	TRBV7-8	TGTGCCAGCACCGGAGGGAGGGAAACAGATACGCAGTATTTT	CASTGGRETDTQYF
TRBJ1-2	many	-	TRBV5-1	TGCGCCAGCTTCCCGGGTTATGGCTATGGCTACACCTTC	CASFPGYGYGYTF
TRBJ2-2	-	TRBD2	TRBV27	TGTGCCAGCTGCTCAGGACTAGCGGGGGCAACCGGGGAGCTGTTTTTT	CASCSGLAGATGELFF
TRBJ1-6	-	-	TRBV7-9	TGTGCCAGCAGCCTCACAGGCGACTCACCCCTCCACTTT	CASSLTGDSPLHF
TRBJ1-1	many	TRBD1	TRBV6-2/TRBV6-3	TGTGCCAGCAGTATCCGACCACAGGGGTCTATTAACACTGAAGCTTTCTTT	CASSIRPQGSINTEAFF
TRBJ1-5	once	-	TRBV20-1	TGCAGTGCTAGAGACCTAGGATCGGTCAATCAGCCCCAGCATTTT	CSARDLGSVNQPQHF
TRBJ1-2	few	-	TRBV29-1	TGCAGCGTTAGAGCAGGCCCGTTCTATGGCTACACCTTC	CSVRAGPFYGYTF
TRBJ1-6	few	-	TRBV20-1	TGCAGTGCTAGAGCCCCGGGACTCCATTCACCCCTCCACTTT	CSARAPGLHSPLHF
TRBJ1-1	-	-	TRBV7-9	TGTGCCAGCAGCCTCTCCGGGGGGGCGCAGGATTTCTTT	CASSLSGGAQDFF
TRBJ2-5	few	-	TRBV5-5	TGTGCCAGCAGCTTGGTGAGCGGAGAGACCCAGTACTTC	CASSLVSGETQYF
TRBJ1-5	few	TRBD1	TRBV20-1	TGCAGTGCTTCACAGGGGGCAGGGCAGCCCCAGCATTTT	CSASQGAGQPQHF
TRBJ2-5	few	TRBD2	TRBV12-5	TGTGCTAGTCGGGCTAGCGGGGGTCAAGAGACCCAGTACTTC	CASRASGGQETQYF
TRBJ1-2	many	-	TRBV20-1	TGCAGTGCTAGAGATCGGGGTGGCTACACCTTC	CSARDRGGYTF
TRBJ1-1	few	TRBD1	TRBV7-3	TGTGCCAGCAGCTCAACAGGGGGCCGTGAAGCTTTCTTT	CASSSTGGREAFF
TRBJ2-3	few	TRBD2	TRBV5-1	TGCGCCAGCAGACCGGGTCTAGCGGGGGCCCTTACAGATACGCAGTATTTT	CASRPGLAGALTDTQYF
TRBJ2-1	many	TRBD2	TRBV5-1	TGCGCCAGCAGCCGATCACTAGCGGGGGCCCACAATGAGCAGTTCTTC	CASSRSLAGAHNEQFF
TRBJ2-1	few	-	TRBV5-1	TGCGCCAGCAGCTTGGCGGGGGGCCCCTCGGATGAGCAGTTCTTC	CASSLAGGPSDEQFF
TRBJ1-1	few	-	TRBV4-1	TGCGCCAGCAGCCACATCGGACAGCTGAACACTGAAGCTTTCTTT	CASSHIGQLNTEAFF
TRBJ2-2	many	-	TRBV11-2	TGTGCCAGCAGCTTAGAACAGAACACCGGGGAGCTGTTTTTT	CASSLEQNTGELFF
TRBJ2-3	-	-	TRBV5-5	TGTGCCAGCAGCCGTCCTGACCTTCCGACCACAGATACGCAGTATTTT	CASSRPDLPTTDTQYF
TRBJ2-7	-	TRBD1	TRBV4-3	TGCGCCAGCAGCCAAGACAGGGGGCAGTACGAGCAGTACTTC	CASSQDRGQYEQYF
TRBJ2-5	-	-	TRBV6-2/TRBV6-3	TGTGCCAGCAGTTACTCGACATCGACACAAGAGACCCAGTACTTC	CASSYSTSTQETQYF
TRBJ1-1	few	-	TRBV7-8	TGTGCCAGCAGCTTAGAAAGGGTAGGGGCCACTGAAGCTTTCTTT	CASSLERVGATEAFF
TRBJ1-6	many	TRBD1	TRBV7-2	TGTGCCAGCAGCCAACGGGACAGGGGAACCCTCCACTTT	CASSQRDRGTLHF
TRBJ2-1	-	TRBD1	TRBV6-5	TGTGCCAGCAGTTACTCCGGGACAGGGCACTACAATGAGCAGTTATTC	CASSYSGTGHYNEQLF
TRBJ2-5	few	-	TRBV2	TGTGCCAGCGTTGGGGGCCGCGAGACCCAGTACTTC	CASVGGRETQYF
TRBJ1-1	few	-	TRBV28	TGTGCCAGCAGGCCCAGAGGGATGAACACTGAAGCTTTCTTT	CASRPRGMNTEAFF
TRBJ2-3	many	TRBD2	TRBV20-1	TGCAGTGCTAGGGTCCCCGGGACTAGAACAGATACGCAGTATTTT	CSARVPGTRTDTQYF
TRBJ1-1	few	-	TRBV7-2	TGTGCCAGCAGCTTCAAGAGAAACACTGAAGCTTTCTTT	CASSFKRNTEAFF
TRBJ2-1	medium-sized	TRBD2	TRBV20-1	TGCAGTGCTAGAGATCCCAGAGCGGGGGCCCACAATGAGCAGTTCTTC	CSARDPRAGAHNEQFF
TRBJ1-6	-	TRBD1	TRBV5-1	TGCGCCAGCAGCTCGACAGGGTCCTATAATTCACCCCTCCACTTT	CASSSTGSYNSPLHF
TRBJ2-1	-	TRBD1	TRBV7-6	TGTGCCAGCAGCGCTAGCCTACAGGGGGCTGGGAACAATGAGCAGTTCTTC	CASSASLQGAGNNEQFF
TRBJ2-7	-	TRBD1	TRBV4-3	TGCGCCAGCAGCCCATTTGGGGACAGGGGGGAGGAGCAGTACTTC	CASSPFGDRGEEQYF
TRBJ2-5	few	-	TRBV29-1	TGCAGCGCTGACGCCCGATCTGGGGAGACCCAGTACTTC	CSADARSGETQYF
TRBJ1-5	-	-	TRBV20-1	TGCAGTGCTAGTTTCCAGGGCAATCAGCCCCAGCATTTT	CSASFQGNQPQHF
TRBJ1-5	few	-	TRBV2	TGTGCCAGCAGTGAGGGAAAACAGCGCAATCAGCCCCAGCATTTT	CASSEGKQRNQPQHF